This TCR beta chain was recovered during a study of T cell changes during pregnancy in multiple sclerosis (dated by TCRdb to the late 2010s). In terms of the full investigation: The study examined how the T cell repertoire changed over the course of pregnancy in women with multiple sclerosis.

The method was the immunoSEQ multiplex PCR assay. TCRdb took this table from immuneACCESS and kept in-frame rearrangements with V and J called. Such tables lack part of the clones; where checked against another copy, unresolved V genes explain under half of the gap, and the rest is unexplained. The sample table shows roughly 90,000 clones, and approximately 95% are seen once. The biggest ten clones account for about 4.5% of the sample. Comments on this clone: Which antigen it targets is not known. No much larger clone exists at a distance of one base, and base qualities are not known.

This TCR was sampled from a female donor with multiple sclerosis, enrolled in a pregnancy study. The sequences come from peripheral blood, collected in the first trimester of pregnancy.

The nucleotide sequence reads as follows: TGTGCCAGCAGTGCGGAGTATCACTTCCAAGAGACCCAGTACTTC. Protein translation: CASSAEYHFQETQYF. The chain links TRBV2 with TRBJ2-5; no D gene call is confident. From a lookup of the germline V gene, CDR1 and CDR2 are SNHLY and FYNNEI. Including the terminal cysteine and phenylalanine, the CDR3 comprises 15 residues. Only the CDR3 DNA is retained, 45 bases long and in frame from the first base. V loses 4 bases of germline sequence and J loses 1 base, and the interval between the two ends is 13 bases.